The sequence of this TCR beta chain was determined in a study of T cells in Graves' hyperthyroidism and ophthalmopathy (dated by TCRdb to the late 2010s). Turning to the overall study: Peripheral blood samples were taken at initial diagnosis, before any treatment was given. TCR V-J signatures able to tell the groups apart were searched for in a discovery cohort of 95 to 100 patients, of whom roughly 42 had Graves' ophthalmopathy and 55 to 65 had stable Graves' hyperthyroidism. Prospective prediction of ophthalmopathy was tested in an independent validation cohort of fewer than 20 hyperthyroidism patients and around 16 patients who later progressed to ophthalmopathy. The roughly 100 discovery patients were divided at random into training and test sets in a 7:3 ratio. In addition, the study compared T-cell repertoires in thyroid tissue and in blood from roughly six Graves' hyperthyroidism patients. Following sampling, methimazole starting at 30 mg daily was given to hyperthyroidism patients, and high-dose intravenous methylprednisolone was given to ophthalmopathy patients. According to the paper, TCR Vbeta CDR3 sequencing was carried out on 135 peripheral blood samples, which came from fewer than 50 ophthalmopathy, around 75 hyperthyroidism and about 17 progressor patients.

TCR beta CDR3 regions were amplified from RNA transcripts. The first round of RT-PCR for the TCR CDR3 was performed with the HTBI primer set and the Qiagen OneStep RT-PCR kit. The libraries were constructed in a second round of multiplex PCR and then size-selected and purified. Sequencing of the libraries was done on an Illumina HiSeq2000 using paired-end 100 bp reads. Per the original workflow: SOAPnuke was used to process the raw data, with reads discarded if the reads contained adapters or uncalled bases, had a mean Phred below 15, or lacked an exact constant-primer or identifier match. COPE v1.2.5 was used to merge high-quality paired reads, and clonotypes were defined as unique nucleotide sequences. MiTCR v1.1 was used to align the clonotypes against IMGT TRBV, TRBD and TRBJ reference segments. The analysis was restricted to V-J combinations with a frequency above 0.0001, which together covered around 99% of the repertoires. A TCS score was defined as the ratio between F50 (clonal expansion) and ExV (chaos), using BLOSUM62-based TCRdist between CDR3 peptides within each V-J. Welch's t-statistics and random forest reduced 514 V-J features to roughly 13, which were used in a naive Bayes classifier (R e1071). TCRdb reworked the public reads: Q25 trimming with fastp, MiXCR clone assembly, productive beta chains retained. Each record represents a unique CDR3 protein, reported with the most common genes and DNA among its rows. In this record, the V and J calls reflect TCRdb's handling and not the investigators' own analysis. A total of 300,000 to 350,000 distinct CDR3 sequences appear in this sample, about 14% of them only once. The top ten clonotypes cover about 22% of the sample.

Summary of the overall study and its limitations: Sample size was not statistically predetermined, and investigators were not blinded to group allocation. In cross-validation, a model built on a 13 V-J signature told ophthalmopathy apart from stable hyperthyroidism with 87.88% sensitivity and approximately 81% specificity, and in testing the same model reached 80%/75%. In validation, the model predicted progression to ophthalmopathy a median of about 5.9 months before onset, with approximately 71% sensitivity and 72.22% specificity. Most expanded thyroid clonotypes (frequency above 0.001) were also detected in blood, suggesting blood repertoires may reflect thyroid immune responses.

Graves' hyperthyroidism was defined as stable when no progression to ophthalmopathy occurred over 18 months of follow-up. Hyperthyroidism patients were newly diagnosed, with disease duration under 2 months, and aged 18 to 65 years. Any patient with an uncontrolled infection, another autoimmune disease, pregnancy or lactation was excluded. Clinical symptoms, serum thyroxine and TRAb, thyroid ultrasound, and orbital computed tomography formed the basis for the diagnoses. PBMCs were separated from under 11 ml of fresh peripheral blood using Ficoll-Paque density gradient centrifugation. Trizol reagent was used to extract total RNA, and RNA quality was then checked on an Agilent 2100 Bioanalyzer. There are many counts of this clonotype. The target of this receptor is not known. Within one base of it there is no much larger clone, and no base qualities were kept. V lost 4 bases and J lost 0 bases; the stretch between them is 16 bases long. The CDR1 and CDR2 encoded by the germline V gene are MNHNS and SASEGT. The CDR3 starts with the cysteine, ends with the phenylalanine, and has 17 residues. Here the CDR3 DNA is all that survives: 51 bases in frame from base 1.

The sample consisted of blood. The receptor was derived from a woman aged 25 to 39 with Graves' hyperthyroidism. The sequence is built from TRBV6-1 and TRBJ1-3; TRBD1 is a weak D gene call, 6 bases matching. For the CDR3, the sequence is CASSGGGPATSGNTIYF. The nucleotide sequence reads TGTGCCAGCAGTGGGGGGGGGCCAGCGACCTCTGGAAACACCATATATTTT.